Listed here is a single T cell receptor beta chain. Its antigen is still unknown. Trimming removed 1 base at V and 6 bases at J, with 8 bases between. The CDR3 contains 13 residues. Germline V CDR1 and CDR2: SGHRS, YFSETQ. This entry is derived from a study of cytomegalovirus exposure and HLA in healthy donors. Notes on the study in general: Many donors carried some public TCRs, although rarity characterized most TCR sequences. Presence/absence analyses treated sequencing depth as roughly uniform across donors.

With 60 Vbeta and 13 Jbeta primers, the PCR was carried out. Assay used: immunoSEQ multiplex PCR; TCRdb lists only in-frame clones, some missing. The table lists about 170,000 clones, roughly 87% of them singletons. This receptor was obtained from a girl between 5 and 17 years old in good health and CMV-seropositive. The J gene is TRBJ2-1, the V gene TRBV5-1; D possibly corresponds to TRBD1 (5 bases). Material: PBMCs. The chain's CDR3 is CASSLQGGNEQFF. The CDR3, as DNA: TGCGCCAGCAGCTTGCAGGGCGGCAATGAGCAGTTCTTC.